The source of this T cell receptor (beta chain) is a study of response to subunit inactivated influenza vaccine. Overall study findings and caveats: T cells newly recruited by each seasonal influenza vaccination are few, the authors suggested.

Per the germline V gene, CDR1 is SGHTA and CDR2 is FQGNSA. This CDR3 contains 15 residues. V was cut by 0 bases and J by 3 bases, with 12 bases left in between. On this clonotype: Its antigen is undetermined.

TCRdb called the RT-PCR reads again in MiXCR, with one record for every CDR3 protein. Here the sample spans hundreds of thousands of distinct CDR3 sequences, around 13% being singletons. Sequences were derived from PBMCs from blood, sampled roughly 46 days after vaccination. The rearrangement links TRBV7-2 to TRBJ2-7; a possible D gene is TRBD1 (6 bases). This TCR was sampled from a man aged 45-60 years who received an inactivated influenza vaccine. In nucleotides, the CDR3 is TGTGCCAGCAGCTTAGCGGCAGGGGAGTACTACGAGCAGTACTTC. It encodes CASSLAAGEYYEQYF.